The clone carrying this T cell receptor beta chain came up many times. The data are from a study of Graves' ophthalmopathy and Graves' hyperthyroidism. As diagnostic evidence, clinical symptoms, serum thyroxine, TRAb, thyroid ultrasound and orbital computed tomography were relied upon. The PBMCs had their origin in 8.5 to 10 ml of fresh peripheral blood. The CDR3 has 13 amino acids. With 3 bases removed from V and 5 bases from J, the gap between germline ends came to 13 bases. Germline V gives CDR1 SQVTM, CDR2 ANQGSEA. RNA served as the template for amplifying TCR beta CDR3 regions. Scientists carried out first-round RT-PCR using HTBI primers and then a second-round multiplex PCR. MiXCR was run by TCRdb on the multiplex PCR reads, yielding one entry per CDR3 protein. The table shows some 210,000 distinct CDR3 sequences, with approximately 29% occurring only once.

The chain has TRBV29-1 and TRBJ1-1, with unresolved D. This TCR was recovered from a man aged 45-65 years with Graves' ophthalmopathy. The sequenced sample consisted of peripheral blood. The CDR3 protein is CSVDRDLSTEAFF. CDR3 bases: TGCAGCGTTGACAGAGATCTGAGTACTGAAGCTTTCTTT.